The subject of this entry is one TCR beta chain. This record comes from a study of control samples from healthy donors and cancer patients. TCRdb keeps only in-frame clones here, not all; method: immunoSEQ multiplex PCR. The sample consists of 170,000 or so clones, around 94% of them appearing once. Deletions cut 3 bases from V and 0 bases from J, with 7 bases between. The CDR3 runs 14 residues. CDR1 is SGHTA, CDR2 FQGNSA, per germline. The receptor was isolated from a woman in her late teens or twenties in good health. Sequenced material: blood. The rearrangement uses TRBV7-2 and TRBJ2-3; possible D gene TRBD2, 5 bases. The CDR3 bases are TGTGCCAGCAGCTTCCGGACTAGCACAGATACGCAGTATTTT. Its translation: CASSFRTSTDTQYF.